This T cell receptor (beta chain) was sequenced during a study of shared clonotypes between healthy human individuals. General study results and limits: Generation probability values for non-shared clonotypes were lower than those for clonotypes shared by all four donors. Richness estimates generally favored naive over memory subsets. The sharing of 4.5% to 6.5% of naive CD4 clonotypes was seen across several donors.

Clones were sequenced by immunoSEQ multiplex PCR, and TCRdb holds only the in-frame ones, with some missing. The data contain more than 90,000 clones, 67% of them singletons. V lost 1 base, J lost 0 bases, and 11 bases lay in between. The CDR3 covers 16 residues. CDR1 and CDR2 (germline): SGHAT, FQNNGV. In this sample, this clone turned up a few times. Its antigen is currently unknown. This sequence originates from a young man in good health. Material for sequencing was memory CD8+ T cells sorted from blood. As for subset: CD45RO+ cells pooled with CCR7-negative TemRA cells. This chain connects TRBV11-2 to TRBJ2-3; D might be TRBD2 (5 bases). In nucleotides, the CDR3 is TGTGCCAGCAGCTTAGGAGCGGTACTTAGCACAGATACGCAGTATTTT. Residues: CASSLGAVLSTDTQYF.